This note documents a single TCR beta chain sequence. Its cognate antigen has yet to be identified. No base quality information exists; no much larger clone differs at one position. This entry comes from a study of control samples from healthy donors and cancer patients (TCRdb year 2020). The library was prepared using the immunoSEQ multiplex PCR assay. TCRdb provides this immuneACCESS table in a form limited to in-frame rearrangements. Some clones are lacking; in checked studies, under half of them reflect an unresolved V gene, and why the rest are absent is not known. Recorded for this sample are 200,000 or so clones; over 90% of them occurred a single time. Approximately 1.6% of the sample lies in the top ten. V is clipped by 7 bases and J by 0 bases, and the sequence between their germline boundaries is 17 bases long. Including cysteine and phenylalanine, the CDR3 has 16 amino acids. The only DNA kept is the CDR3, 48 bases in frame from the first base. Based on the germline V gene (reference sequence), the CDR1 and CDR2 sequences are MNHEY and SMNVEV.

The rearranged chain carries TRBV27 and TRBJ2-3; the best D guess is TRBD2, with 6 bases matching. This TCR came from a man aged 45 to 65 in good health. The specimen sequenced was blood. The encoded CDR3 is CASIPGRGGSTDTQYF. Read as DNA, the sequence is TGTGCCAGCATTCCTGGGCGGGGCGGAAGCACAGATACGCAGTATTTT.